The TCR beta chain under discussion was sequenced for a study of T cell responses to AZD1222 COVID-19 vaccine. Method: immunoSEQ multiplex PCR; TCRdb's copy keeps in-frame clones and lacks some. The repertoire holds approximately 76,000 clones, around 90% seen once, with less than 5.5% in the top ten. The sequence derives from an adult in good health. The specimen comprised peripheral blood, sampled on day 0 of MenACWY control vaccination.

The CDR3 region is CASSNNRGSLFF. CDR3 sequence (DNA): TGTGCCAGCAGCAATAACAGGGGTTCGCTGTTTTTT. This rearrangement joins TRBV11-2 to TRBJ1-4; 7 nucleotides match TRBD1. This CDR3 is 12 amino acids long. J was trimmed by 14 bases and V by 5 bases; bases with no gene match: 8. CDR1 is SGHAT, CDR2 FQNNGV, per germline.